Shown below are 17 T cell receptor beta chains from a single sample sequenced in a study of blood T cell repertoires in COVID-19 (dated by TCRdb to the early 2020s). Preparation of the library involved the immunoSEQ multiplex PCR assay. TCRdb provides this immuneACCESS table in a form limited to in-frame rearrangements. Some clones are lacking; in checked studies, under half of them reflect an unresolved V gene, and why the rest are absent is not known. The sample yields 120,000 or so clones; about 88% were counted once. About 4% of the sample lies in the top ten. The material sequenced was peripheral blood. Receptor source: a man aged 45-65 years with active COVID-19.

This chain connects TRBV27 to TRBJ2-7, with 8 bases identical to TRBD1. V was clipped by 3 bases and J by 3 bases; unmatched bases: 1. CDR3 size: 13 residues. Germline loops: CDR1 MNHEY, CDR2 SMNVEV (reference sequence). CDR3 coding DNA: TGTGCCAGCAGTTTTGGACAGGGCTACGAGCAGTACGTC. It is translated as CASSFGQGYEQYV.

This clone was detected a few times. V gene TRBV5-5 combines with J gene TRBJ1-1; D is unclear. This CDR3 is built from 15 residues. Germline V CDR1 and CDR2: SGHKS, YYEKEE (reference sequence). Trimming took 2 bases from V and 4 from J, leaving 15 bases between them. In DNA form, the CDR3 reads TGTGCCAGCAGCTTCACAAGCGCCGGAAGCACTGAAGCTTTCTTT. As protein: CASSFTSAGSTEAFF.

The chain recombines TRBV18 with TRBJ1-1; perhaps TRBD1 as D (5 bases). V lost 3 bases to trimming and J lost 5 bases, with 10 bases between them. The CDR3 totals 13 residues. Germline V gene lookup returns CDR1 KGHSH and CDR2 LQKENI. The CDR3 sequence: CASSPRGATEAFF. The CDR3 DNA reads as TGTGCCAGCTCACCTAGGGGCGCGACTGAAGCTTTCTTT. Supplemented by reference TRBV18 and TRBJ1-1, the full variable domain reads NAGVMQNPRHLVRRRGQEARLRCSPMKGHSHVYWYRQLPEEGLKFMVYLQKENIIDESGMPKERFSAEFPKEGPSILRIQQVVRGDSAAYFCASSPRGATEAFFGQGTRLTVV.

The rearrangement links TRBV7-9 to TRBJ2-5; 12 nucleotides match TRBD2. Germline-derived CDR1 and CDR2 are SEHNR and FQNEAQ (reference sequence). The CDR3 is 15 residues long. J lost 5 bases, V lost 5 bases, and 6 bases had no gene match. The CDR3, as DNA: TGTGCCAGCAGCCGCGGGACTAGCGGGCTGGAGACCCAGTACTTC. Its translation is CASSRGTSGLETQYF. The variable domain in full, with the rest retrieved from reference TRBV7-9 and TRBJ2-5, is DTGVSQNPRHKITKRGQNVTFRCDPISEHNRLYWYRQTLGQGPEFLTYFQNEAQLEKSRLLSDRFSAERPKGSFSTLEIQRTEQGDSAMYLCASSRGTSGLETQYFGPGTRLLVL.

The chain carries TRBV19 and TRBJ2-3, with TRBD2 identical over 13 bases. V shed 5 bases, J shed 3 bases, and the junction held 11 bases outside the gene matches. Germline V gene data show CDR1 as LNHDA and CDR2 as SQIVND (reference sequence). There are 18 residues in the CDR3. This CDR3 reads CASSPRGGLAGITDTQYF. The CDR3 nucleotides read TGTGCCAGTAGTCCTCGCGGGGGACTAGCGGGAATAACAGATACGCAGTATTTT.

The chain is built from TRBV6-5 and TRBJ2-7; tentative D call: TRBD2 (7 bases). V lost 6 bases to trimming and J lost 3 bases, with 18 bases between them. The germline gives CDR1 MNHEY, CDR2 SVGAGI. The CDR3 extends over 15 amino acids. Here the CDR3 DNA reads TGTGCCAGCAGAAACAGGGCGGGGGTAAACTACGAGCAGTACGTC. It encodes CASRNRAGVNYEQYV.

The chain is built from TRBV12-3 or TRBV12-4 and TRBJ2-3; D is ambiguous. The CDR3 is made up of 12 amino acids. Trimming shortened V by 3 bases and J by 5 bases, and 6 bases separated the two germline ends. The CDR3 loop reads CASSFLGDTQYF. As DNA, the CDR3 is TGTGCCAGCAGTTTTCTAGGAGATACGCAGTATTTT.

Only one count was recorded for this clone. Here the CDR3 reads CASSLSGTGGQETQYF. In DNA form, the CDR3 reads TGTGCCAGCAGTTTATCCGGGACAGGGGGCCAAGAGACCCAGTACTTC. The rearrangement links TRBV28 to TRBJ2-5, with 11 bases lining up with TRBD1. Germline V gene data show CDR1 as MDHEN and CDR2 as SYDVKM. The CDR3 length is 16 residues. J lost 1 base, V lost 1 base, and 2 bases had no gene match.

This clone was recorded once. V gene TRBV20-1 combines with J gene TRBJ2-7; 12 nucleotides match TRBD1. The CDR3 is made up of 15 amino acids. The germline V gene encodes CDR1 DFQATT and CDR2 SNEGSKA (reference sequence). The junction had 10 bases not matched to a gene; V was cut back by 3 bases and J by 7 bases. This chain's CDR3 is CSASRGGQGAREQYF. The CDR3 nucleotides read TGCAGTGCTAGTAGGGGGGGACAGGGGGCGCGTGAGCAGTACTTC.

This clone was observed a handful of times. The rearrangement joins TRBV5-1 to TRBJ2-1; 10 bases line up with TRBD1. The CDR3 is made up of 15 amino acids. V was pared by 4 bases and J by 8 bases, with 9 bases of the junction left unmatched. The germline CDR1 and CDR2 sequences are SGHRS and YFSETQ. CDR3 sequence (DNA): TGCGCCAGCAGCCCAGCTCTGACAGGGGGCGATGAGCAGTTCTTC. Translating gives CASSPALTGGDEQFF.

This clone was counted once. The chain recombines TRBV5-4 with TRBJ2-1, with 9 nucleotides matching TRBD1. The CDR3 sequence is 15 residues long. Germline V gives CDR1 SGHNT, CDR2 YYREEE (reference sequence). V was pared by 0 bases and J by 4 bases, with 2 bases of the junction left unmatched. CDR3 nucleotides: TGTGCCAGCAGCTTGGACAGGGGGCGGTACAATGAGCAGTTCTTC. Its protein product is CASSLDRGRYNEQFF.

The gene calls are TRBV6-5 and TRBJ1-4; 9 nucleotides align to TRBD1. CDR3 length equals 15 residues. Germline CDR1 MNHEY, CDR2 SVGAGI. Germline trimming cut 5 bases from V and 8 bases from J; bases unmatched to any gene: 9. CDR3 amino acids: CASSRNRGQGEKLFF. DNA for the CDR3: TGTGCCAGCAGTAGAAACAGGGGGCAAGGGGAAAAACTGTTTTTT.

V gene TRBV5-1 combines with J gene TRBJ2-2; D call uncertain. CDR3 length: 15 residues. Per germline, CDR1 SGHRS and CDR2 YFSETQ. The V and J ends lost 0 bases and 2 bases respectively, with 8 bases between them. Written as DNA, the CDR3 is TGCGCCAGCAGCTTGGGAGACATCAACACCGGGGAGCTGTTTTTT. It is translated as CASSLGDINTGELFF. The whole variable domain, filled in from reference TRBV5-1 and TRBJ2-2, reads KAGVTQTPRYLIKTRGQQVTLSCSPISGHRSVSWYQQTPGQGLQFLFEYFSETQRNKGNFPGRFSGRQFSNSRSEMNVSTLELGDSALYLCASSLGDINTGELFFGEGSRLTVL.

This sequence joins TRBV10-2 and TRBJ2-1; 8 bases align to TRBD1. Trimming cost V 8 bases and J 6 bases; bases outside gene matches: 9. Germline CDR1 WSHSY, CDR2 SAAADI. There are 14 residues in the CDR3. CDR3 protein: CASGQGASVNEQFF. CDR3 bases: TGCGCCAGCGGTCAGGGGGCATCGGTCAATGAGCAGTTCTTC.

V gene TRBV11-2 combines with J gene TRBJ2-3, with a possible D match to TRBD1 (6 bases). Trimming removed 8 bases from V and 0 bases from J, with 12 bases in between. Germline V CDR1 and CDR2: SGHAT, FQNNGV. This CDR3 comprises 14 residues. DNA for the CDR3: TGTGCCAGCGATCGGGGACACAGCACAGATACGCAGTATTTT. Translated, it gives CASDRGHSTDTQYF.

CDR3 sequence: CASSQGSLAGEGKETQYF. The CDR3 DNA reads TGTGCCAGCAGCCAAGGGTCCCTAGCGGGAGAGGGAAAAGAGACCCAGTACTTC. This chain uses TRBV4-2 with TRBJ2-5, with TRBD2 identical over 10 bases. The CDR3 totals 18 residues. After removal of 1 base from V and 3 bases from J, the junction contained 11 bases not matched to a gene. CDR1 LGHNA and CDR2 YNFKEQ come from the germline V gene.

The chain links TRBV2 to TRBJ1-2; D call uncertain. This CDR3 is 14 amino acids long. Trimming left V 4 bases short and J 2 bases short, with 11 bases between. Looked up from germline, CDR1 is SNHLY and CDR2 is FYNNEI. The CDR3 sequence: CASSGVNENYGYTF. The CDR3 DNA reads TGTGCCAGCAGTGGAGTTAATGAGAACTATGGCTACACCTTC.